The 23 T cell receptor beta chains in this list originate from one sample, sequenced in a study of T-cell reconstitution after alpha-beta-depleted transplantation in children. As it was prepared, the TCRbeta library received unique molecular identifiers. TCRdb reprocessed the PCR reads via MiXCR and lists one record per CDR3 protein. Among under 250,000 distinct CDR3 sequences listed, about 24% were seen once. This material consisted of PBMCs, mostly from graft donor cells, taken 360 days after TCRalphabeta/CD19-depleted stem cell transplant. These receptors all stem from a female patient aged 2-15 years who had a stem cell transplant for congenital amegakaryocytic thrombocytopenia, so the T cells may come from the graft donor.

J is TRBJ2-7 and V is TRBV5-1; the D gene is possibly TRBD2 (6 bases). The V end was cut by 4 bases, the J end by 2 bases, with 16 bases between. Germline V CDR1 and CDR2: SGHRS, YFSETQ. The CDR3 loop spans 15 amino acids. CDR3 DNA sequence: TGCGCCAGCAGCACTCGGGGAGGAACCCCCTACGAGCAGTACTTC. Translated, it gives CASSTRGGTPYEQYF.

This clonotype was seen more than once but under ten times. V and J are TRBV5-1 and TRBJ1-1, with a possible D match to TRBD1 (5 bases). V was shortened by 0 bases and J by 0 bases, with 9 bases between the two germline ends. Germline loops: CDR1 SGHRS, CDR2 YFSETQ. This CDR3 spans 15 amino acids. In DNA, the CDR3 is TGCGCCAGCAGCTTGGTGGGGCGGATGAACACTGAAGCTTTCTTT. This encodes CASSLVGRMNTEAFF.

This clonotype turned up a few times. The chain couples TRBV7-9 to TRBJ2-5; TRBD1 matches 7 bases. The CDR3 has 15 residues. Germline assignment: CDR1 SEHNR and CDR2 FQNEAQ (reference sequence). V gave up 4 bases and J gave up 4 bases; unmatched junction bases: 9. The CDR3, as DNA: TGTGCCAGCAGCTACACGAGACAGGGACCAGAGACCCAGTACTTC. This gives the protein CASSYTRQGPETQYF.

The chain has TRBV14 and TRBJ2-7; weak D call: TRBD1 (6 bases). The CDR3 is 15 residues long. CDR1 SGHDN and CDR2 FVKESK come from the germline V gene. The V and J ends lost 0 bases and 5 bases respectively, with 14 bases between them. The CDR3 protein is CASSQDGGRVHEQYF. The DNA of the CDR3 is TGTGCCAGCAGCCAAGATGGGGGCAGAGTCCACGAGCAGTACTTC.

This clonotype turned up a few times. The rearrangement joins TRBV27 to TRBJ2-7; no definite D call. The V end was cut by 6 bases, the J end by 6 bases, with 9 bases between. Germline V gene data show CDR1 as MNHEY and CDR2 as SMNVEV (reference sequence). This CDR3 contains 11 residues. The CDR3 DNA is TGTGCCAGCAGCAGGCATGGCGAGCAGTACTTC. It is translated as CASSRHGEQYF.

This clonotype showed up just a few times. CDR3 amino acids: CSASGQGVETQYF. The CDR3 DNA sequence: TGCAGTGCCTCCGGACAGGGGGTCGAGACCCAGTACTTC. The chain recombines TRBV20-1 with TRBJ2-5, with 10 bases matching TRBD1. After removal of 6 bases from V and 5 bases from J, the junction contained 6 bases not matched to a gene. Germline assignment: CDR1 DFQATT and CDR2 SNEGSKA (reference sequence). The CDR3 is 13 amino acids.

This clonotype was recorded a few times. The rearrangement joins TRBV7-9 to TRBJ2-7; 11 bases are a match to TRBD2. The CDR3 spans 15 residues. Germline V gene sequence: CDR1 SEHNR, CDR2 FQNEAQ (reference sequence). Trimming at V came to 5 bases and at J to 2 bases, leaving 5 bases not matched to a gene. In DNA, the CDR3 is TGTGCCAGCAGCGTTCTAGCGGGAGGACCCTACGAGCAGTACTTC. Its protein product is CASSVLAGGPYEQYF.

This chain joins TRBV9 and TRBJ2-1, with D tentatively TRBD2 (7 bases). The CDR3 extends over 14 amino acids. V shed 0 bases and J shed 8 bases, with 12 bases lying between them. Germline V gene sequence: CDR1 SGDLS, CDR2 YYNGEE. Here the CDR3 DNA reads TGTGCCAGCAGCGTAGGAGGGGGGGGGTATGAGCAGTTCTTC. It is translated as CASSVGGGGYEQFF.

This clonotype was recorded at least ten times. The gene calls are TRBV29-1 and TRBJ1-3, with D unresolved. This CDR3 has 12 amino acids. Trimming cost V 3 bases and J 3 bases, with 6 bases left between them. Looked up from germline, CDR1 is SQVTM and CDR2 is ANQGSEA. The CDR3 region is CSVDSGGNTIYF. CDR3 DNA: TGCAGCGTTGACAGTGGTGGAAACACCATATATTTT.

This clonotype has a handful of counts. This chain joins TRBV29-1 and TRBJ2-3; D possibly corresponds to TRBD2 (5 bases). Germline CDR1 SQVTM, CDR2 ANQGSEA. This CDR3 has 14 amino acids. V lost 6 bases and J lost 0, with 13 bases in between. The CDR3 nucleotides are TGCAGCGTGGGAGATAGCAGAAGCACAGATACGCAGTATTTT. It specifies CSVGDSRSTDTQYF.

The CDR3 DNA sequence: TGTGCCACCTCACAGGGGGCGGGGGGATACAATGAGCAGTTCTTC. The encoded protein is CATSQGAGGYNEQFF. V usage is TRBV10-3 and J usage is TRBJ2-1; TRBD1 might be the D (9 bases). V was pared by 10 bases and J by 4 bases, with 20 bases between. Germline-derived CDR1 and CDR2 are ENHRY and SYGVKD. The CDR3 extends over 15 amino acids.

In this sample, this clonotype turned up many times. The chain uses TRBV12-3 or TRBV12-4 and TRBJ2-7, with a tentative D call TRBD2 (5 bases). V was shortened by 3 bases and J by 3 bases, with 15 bases between the two germline ends. The length of the CDR3 is 15 residues. The CDR3 DNA sequence: TGTGCCAGCAGTTTCGGGTCGAGGGCATACTACGAGCAGTACTTC. Translating it yields CASSFGSRAYYEQYF.

This clonotype was detected only a few times. This sequence joins TRBV7-6 and TRBJ1-5; D call uncertain. V lost 1 base, J lost 4 bases, and 5 bases lay in between. The CDR3 is made up of 13 amino acids. Germline loops: CDR1 SGHVS, CDR2 FNYEAQ. Here the CDR3 DNA reads TGTGCCAGCAGCTTAGGAGCAAATCAGCCCCAGCATTTT. Translated: CASSLGANQPQHF.

This clonotype has a handful of counts. The V gene is TRBV29-1, the J gene TRBJ2-1; perhaps TRBD2 as D (5 bases). Trimming removed 0 bases at V and 4 bases at J, with 16 bases between. Germline CDR1 and CDR2: SQVTM and ANQGSEA. The CDR3 consists of 16 residues. CDR3 sequence reads: CSVEDRGIPPYNEQFF. The CDR3 nucleotides are TGCAGCGTTGAAGATCGAGGGATCCCTCCTTACAATGAGCAGTTCTTC.

J is TRBJ1-3 and V is TRBV11-1, with D possibly TRBD1 on 6 matching bases. The CDR3 is made up of 17 amino acids. V was cut by 2 bases and J by 3 bases, with 17 bases left in between. Germline V gives CDR1 SGHAT, CDR2 FQDESV (reference sequence). CDR3 amino acids: CASSLSMGQGIGNTIYF. The DNA for the CDR3 is TGTGCCAGCAGCTTAAGCATGGGGCAGGGGATTGGAAACACCATATATTTT.

J is TRBJ1-2 and V is TRBV20-1; D gene ambiguous. The CDR3 is 13 residues long. Trimming left V 4 bases short and J 7 bases short, with 16 bases between. Germline V gene data show CDR1 as DFQATT and CDR2 as SNEGSKA (reference sequence). The DNA for the CDR3 is TGCAGTGCTAAAAAAACTAGGGTGGCTGGCTACACCTTC. It encodes CSAKKTRVAGYTF.

The sample holds a few counts of this clonotype. V is TRBV3-1 and J is TRBJ2-1; D remains unclear. V was cut by 2 bases and J by 4 bases, with 12 bases left in between. Germline assignment: CDR1 LGHDT and CDR2 YNNKEL (reference sequence). The CDR3 consists of 15 residues. The CDR3 spells CASSQNGALYNEQFF. CDR3 nucleotide sequence: TGTGCCAGCAGCCAAAACGGCGCTTTATACAATGAGCAGTTCTTC.

A few counts support this clonotype. The chain has TRBV3-1 and TRBJ1-2; 9 bases align to TRBD1. Germline trimming cut 1 base from V and 4 bases from J; bases unmatched to any gene: 7. Germline V gene sequence: CDR1 LGHDT, CDR2 YNNKEL (reference sequence). The CDR3 consists of 16 residues. The CDR3 sequence is CASSQGWDRVTYGYTF. CDR3 coding DNA: TGTGCCAGCAGCCAAGGGTGGGACAGGGTAACCTATGGCTACACCTTC. The entire variable domain, with the rest obtained from reference TRBV3-1 and TRBJ1-2, is as follows: DTAVSQTPKYLVTQMGNDKSIKCEQNLGHDTMYWYKQDSKKFLKIMFSYNNKELIINETVPNRFSPKSPDKAHLNLHINSLELGDSAVYFCASSQGWDRVTYGYTFGSGTRLTVV.

CDR3: CASSLGGSRGYTF. In DNA, the CDR3 is TGTGCCAGCAGTTTAGGGGGTTCTAGGGGCTACACCTTC. This chain uses TRBV12-3 or TRBV12-4 with TRBJ1-2; D is unclear. The CDR3 extends over 13 amino acids. V was trimmed by 1 base and J by 8 bases, leaving 11 bases between them.

This clonotype was seen more than once but under ten times. This chain joins TRBV4-1 and TRBJ1-6; D remains ambiguous. V was clipped by 0 bases and J by 7 bases, with 7 bases between them. The CDR3 consists of 14 residues. The V gene's germline CDR1 is MGHRA and CDR2 YSYEKL. The CDR3 spells CASSQDRANSPLHF. CDR3 nucleotide sequence: TGCGCCAGCAGCCAAGATAGGGCGAATTCACCCCTCCACTTT.

This clonotype was seen many times. The chain is built from TRBV4-1 and TRBJ2-1; perhaps TRBD1 as D (5 bases). Trimming took 2 bases from V and 6 from J, leaving 14 bases between them. CDR1 is MGHRA and CDR2 is YSYEKL in the germline V gene. The CDR3 sequence is 15 residues long. CDR3 in amino acids: CASSQQGSHPNEQFF. CDR3 sequence (DNA): TGCGCCAGCAGCCAACAGGGCTCACATCCCAATGAGCAGTTCTTC.

In this sample, this clonotype turned up a few times. The chain uses TRBV12-3 or TRBV12-4 and TRBJ1-2, with a weak D call TRBD1 (5 bases). V was pared by 5 bases and J by 4 bases, with 11 bases between. CDR3 size: 13 residues. The CDR3 region is CASSEGQGYGYTF. The CDR3 bases are TGTGCCAGCAGTGAAGGACAAGGCTATGGCTACACCTTC.

The rearrangement joins TRBV6-1 to TRBJ1-6; TRBD1 matches 9 bases. Germline lookup yields CDR1 MNHNS and CDR2 SASEGT. V trimming: 7 bases; J trimming: 8 bases; junction bases outside the gene matches: 6. The CDR3 spans 14 residues. The CDR3: CASTGTGMDSPLHF. In nucleotides, the CDR3 is TGTGCCAGCACTGGGACAGGGATGGATTCACCCCTCCACTTT.